This T cell receptor (beta chain) appears in the sequencing data of a study of identical twins. Trimming stripped 8 bases from V and 15 bases from J, with 20 bases between. The CDR3 length is 12 residues. TCRdb re-derived calls from the 5' RACE reads in MiXCR, one entry per CDR3 protein. The profile shows around 510,000 distinct CDR3 sequences, 13% to 15% of them singletons. This sample also appeared in a second study, on yellow fever vaccine responses in identical twins. Per that paper: In identical twins, vaccine T cell responses appeared partly shared and partly individual.

Sequenced: CD4+ T cells sorted from blood. This chain connects TRBV12-3 or TRBV12-4 to TRBJ2-1; D perhaps matches TRBD2 (6 bases). This TCR came from a woman in her late teens or twenties in good health. The CDR3 reads CASGPGGSPGFF. The DNA of the CDR3 is TGTGCCAGCGGTCCTGGGGGGAGCCCGGGGTTCTTC.